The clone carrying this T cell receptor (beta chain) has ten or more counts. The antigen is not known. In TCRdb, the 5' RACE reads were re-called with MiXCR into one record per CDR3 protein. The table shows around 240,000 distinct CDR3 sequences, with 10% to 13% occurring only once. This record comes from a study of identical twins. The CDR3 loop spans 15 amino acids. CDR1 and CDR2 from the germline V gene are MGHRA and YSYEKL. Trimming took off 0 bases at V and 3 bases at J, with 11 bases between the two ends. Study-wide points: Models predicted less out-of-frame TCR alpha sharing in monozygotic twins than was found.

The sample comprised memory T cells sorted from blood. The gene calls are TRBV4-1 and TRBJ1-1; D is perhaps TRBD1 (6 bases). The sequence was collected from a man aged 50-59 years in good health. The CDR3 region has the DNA TGCGCCAGCAGCCAAGATTGGAGGGGGGACACTGAAGCTTTCTTT. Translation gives CASSQDWRGDTEAFF.